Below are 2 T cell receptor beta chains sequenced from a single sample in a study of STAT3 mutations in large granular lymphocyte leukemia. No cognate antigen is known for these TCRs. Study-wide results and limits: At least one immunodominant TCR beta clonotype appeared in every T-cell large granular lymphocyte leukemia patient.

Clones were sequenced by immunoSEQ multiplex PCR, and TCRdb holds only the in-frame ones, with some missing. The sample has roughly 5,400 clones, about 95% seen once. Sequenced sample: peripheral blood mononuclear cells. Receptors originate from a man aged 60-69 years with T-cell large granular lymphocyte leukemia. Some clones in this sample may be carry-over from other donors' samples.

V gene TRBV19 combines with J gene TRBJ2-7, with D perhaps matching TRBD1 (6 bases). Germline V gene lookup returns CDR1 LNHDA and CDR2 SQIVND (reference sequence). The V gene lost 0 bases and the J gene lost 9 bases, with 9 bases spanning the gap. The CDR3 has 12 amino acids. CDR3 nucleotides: TGTGCCAGTAGTATAGAAGGGACAACGCAGTACTTC. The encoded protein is CASSIEGTTQYF. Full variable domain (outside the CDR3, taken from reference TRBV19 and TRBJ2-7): DGGITQSPKYLFRKEGQNVTLSCEQNLNHDAMYWYRQDPGQGLRLIYYSQIVNDFQKGDIAEGYSVSREKKESFPLTVTSAQKNPTAFYLCASSIEGTTQYFGPGTRLTVT.

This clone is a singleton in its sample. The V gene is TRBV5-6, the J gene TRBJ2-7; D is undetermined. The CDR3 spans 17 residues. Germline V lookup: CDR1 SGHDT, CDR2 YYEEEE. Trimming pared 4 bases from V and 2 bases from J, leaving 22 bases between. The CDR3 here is CASSPKLIGPEAYEQYF. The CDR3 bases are TGTGCCAGCAGCCCCAAACTCATAGGGCCCGAGGCCTACGAGCAGTACTTC.